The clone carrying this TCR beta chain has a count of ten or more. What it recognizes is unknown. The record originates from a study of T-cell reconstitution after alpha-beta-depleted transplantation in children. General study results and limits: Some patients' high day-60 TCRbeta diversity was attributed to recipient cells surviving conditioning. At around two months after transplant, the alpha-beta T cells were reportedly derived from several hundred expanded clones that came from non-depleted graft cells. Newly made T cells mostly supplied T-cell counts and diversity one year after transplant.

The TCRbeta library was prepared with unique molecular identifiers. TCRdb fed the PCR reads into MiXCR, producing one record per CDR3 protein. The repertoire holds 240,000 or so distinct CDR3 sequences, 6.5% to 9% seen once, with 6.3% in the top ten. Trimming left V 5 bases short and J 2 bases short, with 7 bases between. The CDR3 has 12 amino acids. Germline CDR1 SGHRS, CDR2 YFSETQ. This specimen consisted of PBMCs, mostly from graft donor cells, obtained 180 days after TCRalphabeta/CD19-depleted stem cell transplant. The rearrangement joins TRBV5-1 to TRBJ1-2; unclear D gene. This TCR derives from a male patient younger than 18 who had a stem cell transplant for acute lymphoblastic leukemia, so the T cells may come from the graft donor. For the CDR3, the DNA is TGCGCCAGCAGAGGCCAGAACTATGGCTACACCTTC. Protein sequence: CASRGQNYGYTF.